This passage covers 7 T cell receptor beta chains from one sample sequenced in a study of beta chain features in type 1 diabetes. Isolated RNA was reverse transcribed in full, so expressed TCRB transcripts were sequenced. The table came from immunoSEQ multiplex PCR; TCRdb's copy has only in-frame clones and leaves some out. The table lists about 160,000 clones, 6.5% to 9.5% of them singletons. Study-level points and caveats: Within each of all four CD4+ subsets, Type 1 diabetes patients had TCRB CDR3s that were moderately but significantly shorter.

These receptors are not linked to any known antigen. The specimen was central memory CD4+ T cells from blood. All receptors come from a woman aged 35 to 49 with type 1 diabetes.

The genes are TRBV7-2 and TRBJ1-1, with 8 bases fitting TRBD1. The trim removed 6 bases at V and 6 bases at J, leaving 9 bases unmatched. CDR3 length equals 14 residues. The germline V gene has CDR1 SGHTA and CDR2 FQGNSA. CDR3 amino acids: CASRLLQGAAEAFF. The CDR3 DNA is TGTGCCAGCAGGCTCCTCCAGGGGGCCGCTGAAGCTTTCTTT.

There are a few counts of this clone. V is TRBV4-3 and J is TRBJ2-2; D is ambiguous. The ends were cut back, 4 bases at V and 5 bases at J, with 14 bases in the middle. Germline CDR1 is LGHNA and CDR2 is YSLEER. This CDR3 has 15 residues. CDR3 sequence reads: CASSPDPTATGELFF. The CDR3 nucleotides are TGCGCCAGCAGCCCCGACCCGACTGCGACCGGGGAGCTGTTTTTT.

This clone occurred a few times. The chain combines TRBV5-4 with TRBJ2-7; 10 bases agree with TRBD2. With V trimmed by 4 bases and J by 3 bases, 7 bases remained unmatched. There are 15 residues in the CDR3. In germline, CDR1 is SGHNT, CDR2 YYREEE (reference sequence). CDR3 sequence: CASSRPGTSDYEQYF. CDR3 in DNA: TGTGCCAGCAGCCGGCCGGGGACTAGCGACTACGAGCAGTACTTC.

This clone was observed a handful of times. V and J are TRBV29-1 and TRBJ2-1; 9 bases fit TRBD2. The CDR3 consists of 14 residues. The germline V gene encodes CDR1 SQVTM and CDR2 ANQGSEA. V shed 7 bases and J 4 bases; nucleotides not matched to a gene: 8. CDR3 sequence (DNA): TGCAGCGGTACCGGGACTAGCAGATACAATGAGCAGTTCTTC. This gives the protein CSGTGTSRYNEQFF.

This clone has only a few counts. The chain uses TRBV29-1 and TRBJ2-1; TRBD2 matches 7 bases. This CDR3 contains 16 residues. V gave up 7 bases and J gave up 1 base; unmatched junction bases: 13. The germline gives CDR1 SQVTM, CDR2 ANQGSEA. The CDR3 coding sequence is TGCAGCGCTAGCGGCCGCACAAATACGTCCTACAATGAGCAGTTCTTC. This translates into CSASGRTNTSYNEQFF.

The chain joins TRBV6-6 to TRBJ2-7; 10 positions match TRBD2. Germline V lookup: CDR1 MNHNY, CDR2 SVGAGI (reference sequence). The CDR3 is 13 residues long. Trimming cost V 8 bases and J 1 base; bases outside gene matches: 2. The CDR3 here is CASGLADSYEQYF. The CDR3 DNA reads as TGTGCCAGCGGACTAGCGGATTCCTACGAGCAGTACTTC.

The rearrangement joins TRBV5-4 to TRBJ1-1; D may be TRBD1 (6 bases). Germline assignment: CDR1 SGHNT and CDR2 YYREEE (reference sequence). The CDR3 consists of 14 residues. V dropped 3 bases and J dropped 10 bases, with 19 bases sitting between them. CDR3 loop: CASSSQGPPQGAFF. The CDR3 DNA reads as TGTGCCAGCAGCTCGCAGGGGCCGCCACAGGGAGCTTTCTTT.